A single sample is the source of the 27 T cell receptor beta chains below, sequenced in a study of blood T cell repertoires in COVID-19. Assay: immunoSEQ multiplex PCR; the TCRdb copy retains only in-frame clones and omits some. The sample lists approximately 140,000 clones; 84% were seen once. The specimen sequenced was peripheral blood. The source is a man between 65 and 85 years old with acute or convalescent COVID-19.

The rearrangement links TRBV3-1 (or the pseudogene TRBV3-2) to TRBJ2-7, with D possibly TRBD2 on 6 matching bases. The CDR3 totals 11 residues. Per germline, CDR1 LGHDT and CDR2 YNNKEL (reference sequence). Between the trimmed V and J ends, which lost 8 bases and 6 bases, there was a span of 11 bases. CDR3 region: CASRREAEQYF. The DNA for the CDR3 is TGTGCCAGCCGCAGGGAGGCCGAGCAGTACTTC.

The CDR3 is CASSLVQGGYEQYF. CDR3 DNA sequence: TGCGCCAGCAGCTTGGTCCAGGGAGGCTACGAGCAGTACTTC. V gene TRBV5-1 combines with J gene TRBJ2-7; TRBD2 is a possible D gene (6 bases). The CDR3 runs 14 residues. The V gene lost 0 bases and the J gene lost 3 bases, with 10 bases spanning the gap. Germline loops: CDR1 SGHRS, CDR2 YFSETQ.

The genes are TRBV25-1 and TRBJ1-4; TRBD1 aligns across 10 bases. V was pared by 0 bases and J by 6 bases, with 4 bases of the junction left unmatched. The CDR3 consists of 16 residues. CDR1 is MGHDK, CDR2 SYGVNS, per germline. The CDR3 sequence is CASSEYRGTGDEKLFF. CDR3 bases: TGTGCCAGCAGTGAATATCGCGGGACAGGGGATGAAAAACTGTTTTTT.

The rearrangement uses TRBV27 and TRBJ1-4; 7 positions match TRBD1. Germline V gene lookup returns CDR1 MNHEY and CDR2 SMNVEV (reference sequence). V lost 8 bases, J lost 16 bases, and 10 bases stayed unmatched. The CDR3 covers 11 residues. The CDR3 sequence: CASRQGGREFF. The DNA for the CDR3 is TGTGCCAGCCGCCAGGGGGGACGCGAGTTTTTT.

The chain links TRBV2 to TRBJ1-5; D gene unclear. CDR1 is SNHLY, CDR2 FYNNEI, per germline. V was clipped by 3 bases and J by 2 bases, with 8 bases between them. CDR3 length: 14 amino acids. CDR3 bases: TGTGCCAGCAGTGATACCGGGGGCAATCAGCCCCAGCATTTT. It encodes CASSDTGGNQPQHF.

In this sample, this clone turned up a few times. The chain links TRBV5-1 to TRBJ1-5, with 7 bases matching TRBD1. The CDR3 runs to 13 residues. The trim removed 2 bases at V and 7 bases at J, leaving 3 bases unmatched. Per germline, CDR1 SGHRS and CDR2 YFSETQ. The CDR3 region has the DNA TGCGCCAGCAGCTTCAGGGGGGACCAGCCCCAGCATTTT. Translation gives CASSFRGDQPQHF.

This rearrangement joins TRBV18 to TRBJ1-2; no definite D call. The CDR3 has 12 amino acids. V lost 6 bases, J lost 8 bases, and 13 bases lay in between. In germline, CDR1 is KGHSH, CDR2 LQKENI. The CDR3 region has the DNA TGTGCCAGCTCCCCATCACATCGAGGCTACACCTTC. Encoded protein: CASSPSHRGYTF.

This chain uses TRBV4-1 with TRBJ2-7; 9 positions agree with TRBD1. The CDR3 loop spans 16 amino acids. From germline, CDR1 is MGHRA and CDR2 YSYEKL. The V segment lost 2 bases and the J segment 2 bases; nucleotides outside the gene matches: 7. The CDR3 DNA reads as TGCGCCAGCAGCCAAACGGACAGGGGTGCCCCCTACGAGCAGTACTTC. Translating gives CASSQTDRGAPYEQYF.

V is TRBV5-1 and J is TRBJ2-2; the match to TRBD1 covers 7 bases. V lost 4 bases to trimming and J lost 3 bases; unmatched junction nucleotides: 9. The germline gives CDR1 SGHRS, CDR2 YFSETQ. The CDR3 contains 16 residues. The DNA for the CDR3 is TGCGCCAGCAGCCAAATCCCCGGGACAGACACCGGGGAGCTGTTTTTT. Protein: CASSQIPGTDTGELFF.

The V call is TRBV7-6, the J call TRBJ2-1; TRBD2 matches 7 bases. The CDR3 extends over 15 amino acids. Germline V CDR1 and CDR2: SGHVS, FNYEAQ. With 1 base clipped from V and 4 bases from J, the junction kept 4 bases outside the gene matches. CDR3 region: CASSLEGTKYNEQFF. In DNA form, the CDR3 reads TGTGCCAGCAGCTTAGAAGGGACTAAATACAATGAGCAGTTCTTC.

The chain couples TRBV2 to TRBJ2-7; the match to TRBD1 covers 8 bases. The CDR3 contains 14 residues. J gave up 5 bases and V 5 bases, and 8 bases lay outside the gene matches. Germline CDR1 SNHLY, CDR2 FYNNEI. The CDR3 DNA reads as TGTGCCAGCAGTCAGGACAGGGCCCCCCACGAGCAGTACTTC. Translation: CASSQDRAPHEQYF.

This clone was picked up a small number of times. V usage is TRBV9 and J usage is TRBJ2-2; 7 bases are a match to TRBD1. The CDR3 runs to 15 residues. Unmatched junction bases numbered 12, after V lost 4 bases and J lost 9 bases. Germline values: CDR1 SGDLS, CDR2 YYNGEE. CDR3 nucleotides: TGTGCCAGCAGCCCCCGGGACAGTCCTGACCGGGAGCTGTTTTTT. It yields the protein CASSPRDSPDRELFF.

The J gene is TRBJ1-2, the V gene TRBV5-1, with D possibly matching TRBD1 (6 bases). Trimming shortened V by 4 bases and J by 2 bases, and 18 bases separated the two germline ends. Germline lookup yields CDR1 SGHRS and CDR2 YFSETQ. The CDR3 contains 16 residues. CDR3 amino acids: CASSLTTRTGNYGYTF. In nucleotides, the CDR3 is TGCGCCAGCAGCCTAACGACGAGAACAGGGAACTATGGCTACACCTTC.

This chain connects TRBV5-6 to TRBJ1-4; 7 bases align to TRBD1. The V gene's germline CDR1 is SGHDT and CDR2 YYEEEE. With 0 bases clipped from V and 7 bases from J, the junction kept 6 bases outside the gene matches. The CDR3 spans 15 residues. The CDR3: CASSLVGQSREKLFF. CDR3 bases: TGTGCCAGCAGCTTGGTGGGACAGTCACGTGAAAAACTGTTTTTT.

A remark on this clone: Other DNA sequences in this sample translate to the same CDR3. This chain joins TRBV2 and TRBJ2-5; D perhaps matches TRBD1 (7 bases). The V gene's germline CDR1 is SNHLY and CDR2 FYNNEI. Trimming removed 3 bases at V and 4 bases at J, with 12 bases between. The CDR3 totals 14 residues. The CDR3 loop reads CASSERGRGETQYF. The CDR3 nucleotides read TGTGCCAGCAGTGAGAGGGGGCGGGGAGAGACCCAGTACTTC.

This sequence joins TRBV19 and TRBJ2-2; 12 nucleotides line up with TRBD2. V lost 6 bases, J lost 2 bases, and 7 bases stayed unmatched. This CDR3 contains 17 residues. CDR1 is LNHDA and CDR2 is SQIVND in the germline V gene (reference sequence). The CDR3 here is CASRRLAGVPNTGELFF. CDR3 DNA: TGTGCCAGTAGGAGACTAGCGGGGGTGCCTAACACCGGGGAGCTGTTTTTT. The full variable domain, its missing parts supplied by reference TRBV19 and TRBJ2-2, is DGGITQSPKYLFRKEGQNVTLSCEQNLNHDAMYWYRQDPGQGLRLIYYSQIVNDFQKGDIAEGYSVSREKKESFPLTVTSAQKNPTAFYLCASRRLAGVPNTGELFFGEGSRLTVL.

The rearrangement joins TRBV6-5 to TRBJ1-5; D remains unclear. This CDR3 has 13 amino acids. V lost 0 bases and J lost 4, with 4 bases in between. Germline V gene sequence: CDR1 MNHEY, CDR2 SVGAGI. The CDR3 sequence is CASSYSTNQPQHF. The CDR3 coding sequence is TGTGCCAGCAGTTACTCGACAAATCAGCCCCAGCATTTT.

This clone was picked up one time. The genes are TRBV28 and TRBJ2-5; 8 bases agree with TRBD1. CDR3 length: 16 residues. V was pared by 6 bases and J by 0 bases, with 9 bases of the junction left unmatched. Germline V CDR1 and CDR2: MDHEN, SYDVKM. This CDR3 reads CASSSGQGPYQETQYF. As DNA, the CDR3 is TGTGCCAGCAGCTCAGGACAGGGACCTTACCAAGAGACCCAGTACTTC.

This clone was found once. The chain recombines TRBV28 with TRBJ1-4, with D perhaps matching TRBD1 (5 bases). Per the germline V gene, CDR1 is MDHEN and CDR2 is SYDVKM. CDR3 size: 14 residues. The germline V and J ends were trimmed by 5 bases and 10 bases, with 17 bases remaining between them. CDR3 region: CASSPQGGVGKLFF. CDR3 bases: TGTGCCAGCAGTCCCCAGGGCGGGGTGGGAAAACTGTTTTTT.

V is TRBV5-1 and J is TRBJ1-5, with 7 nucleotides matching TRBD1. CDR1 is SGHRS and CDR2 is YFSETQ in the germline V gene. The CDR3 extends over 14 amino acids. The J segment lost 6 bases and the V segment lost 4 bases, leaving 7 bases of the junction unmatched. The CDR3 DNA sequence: TGCGCCAGCAGCCCGGACAGGTCCAGTCAGCCCCAGCATTTT. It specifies CASSPDRSSQPQHF. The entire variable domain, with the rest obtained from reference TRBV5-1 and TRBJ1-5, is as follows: KAGVTQTPRYLIKTRGQQVTLSCSPISGHRSVSWYQQTPGQGLQFLFEYFSETQRNKGNFPGRFSGRQFSNSRSEMNVSTLELGDSALYLCASSPDRSSQPQHFGDGTRLSIL.

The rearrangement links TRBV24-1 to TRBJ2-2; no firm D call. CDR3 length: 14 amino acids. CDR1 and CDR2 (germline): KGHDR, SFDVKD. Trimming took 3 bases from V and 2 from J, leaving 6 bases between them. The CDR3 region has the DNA TGTGCCACCAGTGATGCGCCTAACACCGGGGAGCTGTTTTTT. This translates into CATSDAPNTGELFF.

For the CDR3, the DNA is TGTGCCAGTAGTCTACAGGGGGGCAATGAGCAGTTCTTC. Translating it yields CASSLQGGNEQFF. This sequence joins TRBV19 and TRBJ2-1; 8 bases fit TRBD1. The CDR3 is 13 residues long. J gave up 6 bases and V 5 bases, and 3 bases lay outside the gene matches. Germline V gene data show CDR1 as LNHDA and CDR2 as SQIVND (reference sequence).

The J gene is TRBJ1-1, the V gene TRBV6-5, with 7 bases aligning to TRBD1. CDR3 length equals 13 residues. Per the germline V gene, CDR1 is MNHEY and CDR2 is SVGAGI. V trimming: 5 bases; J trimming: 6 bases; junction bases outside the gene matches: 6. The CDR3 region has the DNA TGTGCCAGCAGTCTGGACAGGCCGGCTGAAGCTTTCTTT. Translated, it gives CASSLDRPAEAFF.

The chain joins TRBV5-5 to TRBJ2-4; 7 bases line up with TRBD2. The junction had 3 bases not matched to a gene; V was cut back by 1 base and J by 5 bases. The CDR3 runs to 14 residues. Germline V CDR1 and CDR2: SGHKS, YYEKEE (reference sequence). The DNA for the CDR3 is TGTGCCAGCAGCTTGATGGGAGGGGAAAACATTCAGTACTTC. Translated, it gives CASSLMGGENIQYF. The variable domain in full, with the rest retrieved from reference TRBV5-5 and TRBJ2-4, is DAGVTQSPTHLIKTRGQQVTLRCSPISGHKSVSWYQQVLGQGPQFIFQYYEKEERGRGNFPDRFSARQFPNYSSELNVNALLLGDSALYLCASSLMGGENIQYFGAGTRLSVL.

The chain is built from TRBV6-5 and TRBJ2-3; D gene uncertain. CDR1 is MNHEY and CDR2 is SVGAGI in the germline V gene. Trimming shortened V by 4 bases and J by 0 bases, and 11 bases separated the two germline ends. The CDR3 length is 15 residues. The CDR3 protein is CASSWQASSTDTQYF. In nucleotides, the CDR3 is TGTGCCAGCAGTTGGCAGGCCTCTAGCACAGATACGCAGTATTTT.

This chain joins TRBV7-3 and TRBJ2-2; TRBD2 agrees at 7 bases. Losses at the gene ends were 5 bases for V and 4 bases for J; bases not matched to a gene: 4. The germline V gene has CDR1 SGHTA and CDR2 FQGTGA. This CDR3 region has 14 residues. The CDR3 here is CASSRTRPTGELFF. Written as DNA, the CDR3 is TGTGCCAGCAGCCGGACTAGACCCACCGGGGAGCTGTTTTTT.

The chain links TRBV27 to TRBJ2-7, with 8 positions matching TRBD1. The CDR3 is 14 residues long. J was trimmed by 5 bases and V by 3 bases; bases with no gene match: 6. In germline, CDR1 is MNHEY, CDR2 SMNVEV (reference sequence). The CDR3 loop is CASSFDRGSNEQYF. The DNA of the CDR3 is TGTGCCAGCAGTTTCGACAGGGGATCCAACGAGCAGTACTTC.